This T cell receptor (beta chain) was profiled in a study of blood T cell repertoires in COVID-19. Study-level information: Collection of acute and convalescent COVID-19 samples took place in the United States, Italy and Spain. T cells, B-cell-depleted T cells, or PBMCs provided the cDNA or gDNA that served as material.

The CDR3 spans 15 residues. CDR1 SGHDT and CDR2 YYEEEE come from the germline V gene. V gave up 2 bases and J gave up 4 bases, with 13 bases separating them. This clone was detected only a few times. Authors' data handling: Amplification of reference gene primers provided the estimated nucleated cell counts. Libraries were prepared by immunoSEQ multiplex PCR; TCRdb keeps only in-frame clonotypes and omits some of them. The DNA was the basis for D and trimming; V, J and clone size are from that table. Of about 230,000 clones in the sample, approximately 87% are singletons; the top ten hold just over 2.5%.

The TCR was taken from a woman in her 70s with active or convalescent COVID-19. This rearrangement joins TRBV5-6 to TRBJ2-1, with TRBD1 as a possible D gene (5 bases). The sequenced sample consisted of peripheral blood. CDR3 protein: CASSFDGAVYNEQFF. The CDR3 DNA is TGTGCCAGCAGCTTCGATGGGGCTGTGTACAATGAGCAGTTCTTC. The variable domain in full, with the rest retrieved from reference TRBV5-6 and TRBJ2-1, is DAGVTQSPTHLIKTRGQQVTLRCSPKSGHDTVSWYQQALGQGPQFIFQYYEEEERQRGNFPDRFSGHQFPNYSSELNVNALLLGDSALYLCASSFDGAVYNEQFFGPGTRLTVL.